This T cell receptor (beta chain) emerged from a study of Ad26.COV2.S vaccination and SARS-CoV-2 variants. Study details: Each vaccinee took Ad26.COV2.S intramuscularly, once or twice 56 days apart.

Treatment noted: 19 received Ad26.COV2.S at low or high dose, single or two shots; about 5 received placebo; per-sample allocation not given. Specimens were obtained on day 63 following the first vaccine or placebo injection. Regarding the study as a whole: Ad26.COV2.S recipients had broader spike-specific TCRs (P = 0.0014). In vaccinated individuals, spike-specific CD8+ and CD4+ T cell responses reportedly displayed substantial breadth. Breadth of non-spike TCRs did not differ between vaccinees and placebo recipients.

The data were produced by immunoSEQ multiplex PCR, yet TCRdb's version contains in-frame clones alone and is incomplete. The table records over 350,000 clones, around 85% of them present only once. This clone was counted a few times. Its antigen is unidentified. The material sequenced was peripheral blood, taken in a trial of Ad26.COV2.S vaccine versus placebo. The sequence derives from a person aged 18-65 years who received the Ad26.COV2.S COVID-19 vaccine or a placebo.

The CDR3 DNA reads TGTGCCAGCAGCTTAGGGGCATCGGATGAGCAGTTCTTC. Amino acid sequence: CASSLGASDEQFF. The chain links TRBV11-1 to TRBJ2-1; unclear D gene. Trimming stripped 1 base from V and 8 bases from J, with 9 bases between. CDR1 SGHAT and CDR2 FQDESV come from the germline V gene (reference sequence). The CDR3 sequence is 13 residues long.